The following is a T cell receptor beta chain sequence with its context. This record comes from a study of blood T cell repertoires in COVID-19. Study-wide background: In each case, the material was cDNA or gDNA derived from T cells, B-cell-depleted T cells, or PBMCs.

Sequencing used immunoSEQ multiplex PCR; TCRdb keeps in-frame clones, though not all of them. There are approximately 89,000 clones in the sample; over 80% occur only once, and over 9.5% lies in the top ten. The CDR3 totals 13 residues. The V gene end was trimmed by 6 bases and the J gene end by 10 bases; junction bases not matched to a gene: 10. Germline-derived CDR1 and CDR2 are KGHSH and LQKENI. This clonotype was sampled from a woman in her 70s with active or convalescent COVID-19. This sequence joins TRBV18 and TRBJ1-1; 8 bases agree with TRBD1. Sequenced input: peripheral blood. CDR3 DNA: TGTGCCAGCTCCCCGACAGGGGAAATGGGAGCTTTCTTT. This gives the protein CASSPTGEMGAFF.